Listed below are T cell receptor beta chains from one sample, sequenced in a study of T cell repertoires in cytomegalovirus infection. One entry per CDR3 protein results from TCRdb running MiXCR on the reads. This sample has roughly 500,000 distinct CDR3 sequences; about 44% occur once, and the top ten carry roughly two fifths. Their antigen targets remain unknown. The specimen comprised cultured PBMCs, sampled from culture after CMV antigen stimulation. These receptors were obtained from a human donor in good health (CMV status not recorded). Some clones in this sample may be carry-over from other donors' samples. Each CDR3 is given with its conserved first and last residue. Fields, in order: D gene, V gene, clone size, J gene, CDR3 DNA, CDR3 protein. D genes are given only for firm matches. A clone size is listed for some rows: how often the clone was seen (once, few, many), or a class if it is expanded.

TRBD1,TRBV7-9,few,TRBJ2-7,TGTGCCAGCAGCCCCAGGACAGGGGCCGAGCAGTACTTC,CASSPRTGAEQYF
.,TRBV20-1,.,TRBJ2-1,TGCAGTGCTATTACCCCCTTCGGGGGCCAATACAATGAGCAGTTCTTC,CSAITPFGGQYNEQFF
.,TRBV7-9,.,TRBJ2-5,TGTGCCAGCAGCCCCCCCGGATGGCAACCACAAGAGACCCAGTACTTC,CASSPPGWQPQETQYF
.,TRBV29-1,.,TRBJ1-1,TGCAGCGGATTCCTGAACACTGAAGCTTTCTTT,CSGFLNTEAFF
TRBD1,TRBV4-1,.,TRBJ2-7,TGCGCCAGCAGCCAACCCGGGACAGGGGCCTCCTACGAGCAGTACTTC,CASSQPGTGASYEQYF
TRBD2,TRBV2,few,TRBJ2-2,TGTGCCTCACGCGGGAGGGACACCGGGGAGCTGTTTTTT,CASRGRDTGELFF
TRBD1,TRBV11-2,.,TRBJ2-1,TGTGCCAGCAGCTCGTGGGCAGACAGGGGCTCGGGCATGTTCTTC,CASSSWADRGSGMFF
.,TRBV7-2,.,TRBJ1-5,TGTGCCAGCAGCTTAGTAGGGGGAGGGGCCCTCTTATATAGCAATCAGCCCCAGCATTTT,CASSLVGGGALLYSNQPQHF
.,TRBV7-8,.,TRBJ1-6,TGTGCCAGCAGCTTAGATAGACTGAATTCACCCCTCCACTTT,CASSLDRLNSPLHF
.,TRBV7-6,few,TRBJ2-3,TGTGCCAGCAGCGTTCTGACAGATACGCAGTATTTT,CASSVLTDTQYF
.,TRBV7-9,few,TRBJ1-2,TGTGCCAGCAGCTCGGACTTGGCCCCCCGAAACGGCTACACCTTC,CASSSDLAPRNGYTF
.,TRBV18,.,TRBJ2-5,TGTGCCAGCTCACCACGGACAGTAGAGACCCAGTACTTC,CASSPRTVETQYF
TRBD2,TRBV20-1,.,TRBJ2-7,TGCAGTGCTAGATCTAGCGGCGGATACGAGCAGTACTTC,CSARSSGGYEQYF
.,TRBV12-3/TRBV12-4,.,TRBJ1-2,TGTGCCAGCAGTCCTCGGAGGGACTATGGCTACACCTTC,CASSPRRDYGYTF
.,TRBV4-1,.,TRBJ1-1,TGCGCCAGCACAGCCACGGCGGGCCCAATGAACACTGAAGCTTTCTTT,CASTATAGPMNTEAFF
.,TRBV5-1,.,TRBJ1-2,TGCGCCAGCAGCTTGGATGGGGAGTATGGCTACACCTTC,CASSLDGEYGYTF
.,TRBV2,.,TRBJ2-7,TGTGCCAGCAGCCCGGGGGAAATCACCTACGAGCAGTACTTC,CASSPGEITYEQYF
.,TRBV6-6,few,TRBJ2-5,TGTGCCAGCAGTGTACTTGAGACCCAGTACTTC,CASSVLETQYF
.,TRBV5-4,.,TRBJ2-3,TGTGCCAGCAGCTTGATCGGTTTGGATACGCAGTATTTT,CASSLIGLDTQYF
.,TRBV12-3/TRBV12-4,.,TRBJ2-5,TGTGCCAGCAGCCGCCAACCGGGACTGGCCTCAGAGACCCAGTACTTC,CASSRQPGLASETQYF
.,TRBV6-2/TRBV6-3,.,TRBJ2-7,TGTGCCAGCAGTTGGGCGACGGCCACCTACGAGCAGTACTTC,CASSWATATYEQYF
.,TRBV2,.,TRBJ2-3,TGTGCCAGCAAGGAGGGGGCCAGCACAGATACGCAGTATTTT,CASKEGASTDTQYF
.,TRBV7-9,few,TRBJ2-5,TGTGCCAGCAGCGGAAGTAGCCAAGAGACCCAGTACTTC,CASSGSSQETQYF
.,TRBV7-8,few,TRBJ2-1,TGTGCCAGCAGCTTACTGACAGGCGCCTACAATGAGCAGTTCTTC,CASSLLTGAYNEQFF
.,TRBV29-1,.,TRBJ2-3,TGCAGCGTATTTACAGATACGCAGTATTTT,CSVFTDTQYF
.,TRBV27,few,TRBJ2-5,TGTGCCAGCAGTTTTGGCTTTGACCAAGAGACCCAGTACTTC,CASSFGFDQETQYF
TRBD2,TRBV7-2,many,TRBJ2-7,TGTGCCAGCAACCTAGCGGGGGGAACCTACGAGCAGTACTTC,CASNLAGGTYEQYF
.,TRBV7-6,few,TRBJ2-3,TGTGCCAGCAGCTTGCGTGGAGGAGCGCAAGGGGATACGCAGTATTTT,CASSLRGGAQGDTQYF
.,TRBV12-3/TRBV12-4,.,TRBJ1-4,TGTGCCAGCAGTTCCTCAACTAATGAAAAACTGTTTTTT,CASSSSTNEKLFF
TRBD2,TRBV6-2/TRBV6-3,few,TRBJ2-1,TGTGCCAGCAGTCCGGGGGGGTCAGCCGCCTACAATGAGCAGTTCTTC,CASSPGGSAAYNEQFF
.,TRBV19,once,TRBJ2-3,TGTGCCAGTAGTATGGGGCCAACAGATACGCAGTATTTT,CASSMGPTDTQYF
.,TRBV7-4,few,TRBJ1-1,TGTGCCAGCAGCCTCTCCCAGGGGCGTTACACTGAAGCTTTCTTT,CASSLSQGRYTEAFF
.,TRBV7-2,.,TRBJ2-5,TGTGCCAGCAGCTTAGCTAGGTCGGGCAGATTCCAAGAGACCCAGTACTTC,CASSLARSGRFQETQYF
TRBD2,TRBV11-2,.,TRBJ2-1,TGTGCCAGCAGCCCCCCGACTAGCGGGAGTATCGTCAATGAGCAGTTCTTC,CASSPPTSGSIVNEQFF
TRBD1,TRBV12-5,once,TRBJ2-5,TGTGCTAGTGGTTTGGTGGGGACAGGGGGGACCCAGTACTTC,CASGLVGTGGTQYF
.,TRBV19,.,TRBJ2-5,TGTGCCAGTAGTGGGCCCGGGGCCCTAGAGACCCAGTACTTC,CASSGPGALETQYF
TRBD2,TRBV7-6,.,TRBJ2-7,TGTGCCAGCAGCCTTGGACTAGCGGGAGGTTCGGGAGGTGACGAGCAGTACTTC,CASSLGLAGGSGGDEQYF
TRBD1,TRBV7-3,.,TRBJ2-7,TGTGCCAGCAGCTCAACGACCGGGACAGGGCCCAACGAGCAGTACTTC,CASSSTTGTGPNEQYF
.,TRBV12-3/TRBV12-4,few,TRBJ2-1,TGTGCCAGCAGTTTACTGTGGGGAAGAGAGTTCTTC,CASSLLWGREFF
TRBD1,TRBV12-5,few,TRBJ1-5,TGTGCTAGTGGCGAAACGTGGGGTACAGGGGGGAATCAGCCCCAGCATTTT,CASGETWGTGGNQPQHF
.,TRBV19,.,TRBJ2-3,TGTGCCAGTAGTATGGGCGACCTCTCCACAGATACGCAGTATTTT,CASSMGDLSTDTQYF
TRBD2,TRBV7-9,once,TRBJ2-7,TGTGCCAGCAGCTTTGGGGGGGCTAGCGGGAGATACGAGCAGTACTTC,CASSFGGASGRYEQYF
TRBD1,TRBV12-3/TRBV12-4,.,TRBJ2-3,TGTGCCAGCCGAAGTCGGAACCGGGACAGGGGGCAAGGAGATACGCAGTATTTT,CASRSRNRDRGQGDTQYF
.,TRBV7-9,.,TRBJ2-1,TGTGCCAGCAGCCCCGAGGGGGAATTTTATCAGGAAAGCTCCTACAATGAGCAGTTCTTC,CASSPEGEFYQESSYNEQFF
.,TRBV7-2,.,TRBJ2-3,TGTGCCAGCAGCCAACAAAGGGGGGGGCCAGATACGCAGTATTTT,CASSQQRGGPDTQYF
TRBD2,TRBV20-1,few,TRBJ2-5,TGCAGTGCTAGAGATGTGGGGAGACGGGGGGAAGAGACCCAGTACTTC,CSARDVGRRGEETQYF
.,TRBV28,once,TRBJ1-5,TGTGCCAGCAGTTTCCGACAGGCTAGCAATCAGCCCCAGCATTTT,CASSFRQASNQPQHF
TRBD2,TRBV7-2,.,TRBJ2-3,TGTGCCAGCAGCCTTCTACTAGCGGAAGGAACAGATACGCAGTATTTT,CASSLLLAEGTDTQYF
.,TRBV7-9,few,TRBJ1-1,TGTGCCAGCAGCTCTTGGGACACTCGCAACACTGAAGCTTTCTTT,CASSSWDTRNTEAFF
TRBD1,TRBV10-3,.,TRBJ2-7,TGTGCCATCAGTGAGACAGGGGACGAGCAGTACTTC,CAISETGDEQYF
.,TRBV7-2,few,TRBJ2-5,TGTGCCAGCAGCTTAGGGGCGCCTCGGCAAGAGACCCAGTACTTC,CASSLGAPRQETQYF
.,TRBV7-2,few,TRBJ2-3,TGTGCCAGCAGCTCCTACCGGGACTCAATTTATACGCAGTATTTT,CASSSYRDSIYTQYF
.,TRBV28,.,TRBJ1-1,TGTGCCAGCAGGCCCGGACAGTCTAACACTGAAGCTTTCTTT,CASRPGQSNTEAFF
.,TRBV7-8,many,TRBJ1-2,TGTGCCAGCAGCGCAGGGGTTTTGAGTAACTATGGCTACACCTTC,CASSAGVLSNYGYTF
.,TRBV11-2,.,TRBJ1-6,TGTGCCAGCAGCTTAGAAGGACGGAATAATTCACCCCTCCACTTT,CASSLEGRNNSPLHF
.,TRBV7-8,few,TRBJ2-3,TGTGCCAGCAGCTTAGGGTCGGCGGGCACAGATACGCAGTATTTT,CASSLGSAGTDTQYF
TRBD2,TRBV20-1,.,TRBJ2-3,TGCAGTGCCACCCTAGCGGGGGGCCCCAGTGTTACGCAGTATTTT,CSATLAGGPSVTQYF
.,TRBV6-2/TRBV6-3,.,TRBJ2-7,TGTGCCAGCAACTTTCCTCCCTACGAGCAGTACTTC,CASNFPPYEQYF
.,TRBV10-2,.,TRBJ1-5,TGCGCCAGCAGTGACCAATACGGGGAGAATCAGCCCCAGCATTTT,CASSDQYGENQPQHF
.,TRBV12-3/TRBV12-4,few,TRBJ1-2,TGTGCCAGCAGCCCGGACATAACCCTTTCCTACACCTTC,CASSPDITLSYTF